The T cell receptor beta chain described here comes from a study of OX40 agonist ivuxolimab in advanced cancers. The overall study: Patients achieving partial responses numbered three: one hepatocellular carcinoma case and two cutaneous melanoma cases. The study's findings and limits: What antigens the expanded peripheral T cells recognized was never established.

Germline V gives CDR1 SGHTA, CDR2 FQGTGA. V gave up 5 bases and J gave up 1 base, with 19 bases separating them. This CDR3 comprises 17 residues. For this clone: Its specificity is unknown.

The protocol was immunoSEQ multiplex PCR, while the TCRdb copy is restricted to in-frame clones and leaves out a portion. The sample includes 90,000 to 120,000 clones, approximately 90% of them seen just once. The V call is TRBV7-3, the J call TRBJ2-3, with D perhaps TRBD1 or TRBD2 (5 bases each). Material: CD4+ or CD8+ T cells sorted from blood, obtained in a trial of the OX40 agonist ivuxolimab. This sequence originates from an adult with an advanced solid tumor such as melanoma, head and neck, liver or kidney cancer. In nucleotides, the CDR3 is TGTGCCAGCAGCACCGGGGCGTACGCAACAGGCACAGATACGCAGTATTTT. Its translation is CASSTGAYATGTDTQYF.